The clone carrying this T cell receptor beta chain was found a few times. This record belongs to a study of blood T cell repertoires in COVID-19. On the study more broadly: Spain, Italy and the United States supplied samples that represented acute and convalescent COVID-19. T cells, B-cell-depleted T cells, or PBMCs provided the cDNA or gDNA that served as material.

Profiling relied on immunoSEQ multiplex PCR, and the TCRdb table lists in-frame clones only, not all of them. In the table there are around 93,000 clones, about 83% of which are singletons. This TCR derives from a human donor in a cohort sampled during active COVID-19. Sequencing used peripheral blood.

The CDR3 region has the DNA TGTGCCAGCAGTCCACAGGGGCCGAGAGGCTACACCTTC. This sequence encodes CASSPQGPRGYTF. This chain links TRBV27 with TRBJ1-2; 7 bases agree with TRBD1. The CDR3 totals 13 residues. Germline trimming cut 5 bases from V and 8 bases from J; bases unmatched to any gene: 8. Looked up from germline, CDR1 is MNHEY and CDR2 is SMNVEV (reference sequence).